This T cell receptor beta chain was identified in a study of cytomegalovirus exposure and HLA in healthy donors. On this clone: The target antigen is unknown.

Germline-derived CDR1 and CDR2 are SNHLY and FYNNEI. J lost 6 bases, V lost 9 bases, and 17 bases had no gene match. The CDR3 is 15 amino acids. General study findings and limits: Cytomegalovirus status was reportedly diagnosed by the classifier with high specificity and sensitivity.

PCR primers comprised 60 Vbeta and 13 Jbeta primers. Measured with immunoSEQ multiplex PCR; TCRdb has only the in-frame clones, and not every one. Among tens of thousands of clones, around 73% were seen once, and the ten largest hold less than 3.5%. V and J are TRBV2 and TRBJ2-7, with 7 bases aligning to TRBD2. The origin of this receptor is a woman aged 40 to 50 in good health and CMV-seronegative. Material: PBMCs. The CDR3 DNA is TGTGCCAGTAAGTTTGCGGGAGCAAGGTCGGGCGAGCAGTACTTC. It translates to CASKFAGARSGEQYF.